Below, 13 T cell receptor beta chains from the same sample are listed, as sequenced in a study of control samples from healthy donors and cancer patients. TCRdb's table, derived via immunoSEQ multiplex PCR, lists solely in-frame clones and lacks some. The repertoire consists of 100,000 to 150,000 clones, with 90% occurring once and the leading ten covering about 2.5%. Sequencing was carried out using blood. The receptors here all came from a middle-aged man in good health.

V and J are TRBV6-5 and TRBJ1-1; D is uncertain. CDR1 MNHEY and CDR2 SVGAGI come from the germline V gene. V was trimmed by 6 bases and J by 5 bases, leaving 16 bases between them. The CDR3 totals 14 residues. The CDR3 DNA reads TGTGCCAGCAGAGATCGGACGGGGTGGACTGAAGCTTTCTTT. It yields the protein CASRDRTGWTEAFF.

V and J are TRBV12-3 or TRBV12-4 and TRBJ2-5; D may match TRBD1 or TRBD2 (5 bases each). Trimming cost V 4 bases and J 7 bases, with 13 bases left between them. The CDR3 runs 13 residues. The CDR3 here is CASSSGRFATQYF. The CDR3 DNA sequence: TGTGCCAGCAGTTCGGGGCGATTCGCGACCCAGTACTTC.

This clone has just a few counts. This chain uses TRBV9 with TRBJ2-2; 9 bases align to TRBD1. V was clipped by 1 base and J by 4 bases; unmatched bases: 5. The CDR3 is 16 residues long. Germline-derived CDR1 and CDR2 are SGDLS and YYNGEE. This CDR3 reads CASSVYGTGSTGELFF. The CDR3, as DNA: TGTGCCAGCAGCGTATACGGGACAGGGTCCACCGGGGAGCTGTTTTTT.

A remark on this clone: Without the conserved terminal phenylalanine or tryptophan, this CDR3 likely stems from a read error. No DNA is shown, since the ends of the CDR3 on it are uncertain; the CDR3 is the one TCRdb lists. This CDR3 is CASLRRDGGRDH. The chain is built from TRBV5-1 and TRBJ2-7; TRBD2 is the table's D call, not checked against the DNA. Including both end residues, the CDR3 is 12 amino acids long. Germline-derived CDR1 and CDR2 are SGHRS and YFSETQ.

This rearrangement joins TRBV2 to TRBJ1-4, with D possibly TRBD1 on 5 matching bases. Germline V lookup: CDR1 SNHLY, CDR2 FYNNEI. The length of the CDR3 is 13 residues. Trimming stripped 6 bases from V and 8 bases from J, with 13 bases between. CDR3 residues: CASRVDGTEKLFF. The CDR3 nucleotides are TGTGCCAGCAGGGTAGACGGGACGGAAAAACTGTTTTTT.

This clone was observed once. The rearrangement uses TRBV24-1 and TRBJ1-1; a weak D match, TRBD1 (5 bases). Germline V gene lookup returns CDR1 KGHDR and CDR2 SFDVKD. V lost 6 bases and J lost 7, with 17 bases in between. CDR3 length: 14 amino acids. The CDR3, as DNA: TGTGCCACCAGTATCGGACACCCGTGGGTTGAAGCTTTCTTT. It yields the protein CATSIGHPWVEAFF.

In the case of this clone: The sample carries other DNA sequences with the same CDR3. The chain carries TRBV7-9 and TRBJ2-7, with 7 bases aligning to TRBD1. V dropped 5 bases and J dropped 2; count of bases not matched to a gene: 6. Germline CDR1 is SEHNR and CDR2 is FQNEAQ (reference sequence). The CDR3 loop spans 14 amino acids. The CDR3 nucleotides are TGTGCCAGCAGCCCCCGGGACAGAGCCTACGAGCAGTACTTC. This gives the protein CASSPRDRAYEQYF.

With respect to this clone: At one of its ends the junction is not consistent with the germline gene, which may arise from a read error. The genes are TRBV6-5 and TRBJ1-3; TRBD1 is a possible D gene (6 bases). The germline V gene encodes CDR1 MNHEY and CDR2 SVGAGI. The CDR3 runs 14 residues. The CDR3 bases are TGTGCCAGCAGCCACGGGGGGGCTGGGAACACCATATATTTT. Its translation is CASSHGGAGNTIYF.

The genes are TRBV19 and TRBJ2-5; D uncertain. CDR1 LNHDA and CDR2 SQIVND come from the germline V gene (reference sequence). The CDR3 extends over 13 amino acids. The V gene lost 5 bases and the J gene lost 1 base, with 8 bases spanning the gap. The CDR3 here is CASSFSAQETQYF. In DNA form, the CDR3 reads TGTGCCAGTAGTTTCAGCGCCCAAGAGACCCAGTACTTC.

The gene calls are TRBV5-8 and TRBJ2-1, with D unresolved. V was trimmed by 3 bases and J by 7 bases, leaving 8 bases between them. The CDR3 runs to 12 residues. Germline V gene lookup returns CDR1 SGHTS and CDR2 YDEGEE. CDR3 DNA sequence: TGTGCCAGCAGCTGGGGTGTGAATGAGCAGTTCTTC. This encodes CASSWGVNEQFF.

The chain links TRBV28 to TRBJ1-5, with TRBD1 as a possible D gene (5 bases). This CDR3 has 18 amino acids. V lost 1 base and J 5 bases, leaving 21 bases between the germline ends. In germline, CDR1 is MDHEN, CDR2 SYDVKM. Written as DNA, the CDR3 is TGTGCCAGCAGTTTATCGGCAGGGCTTGGGTCGCTCGATCAGCCCCAGCATTTT. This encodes CASSLSAGLGSLDQPQHF.

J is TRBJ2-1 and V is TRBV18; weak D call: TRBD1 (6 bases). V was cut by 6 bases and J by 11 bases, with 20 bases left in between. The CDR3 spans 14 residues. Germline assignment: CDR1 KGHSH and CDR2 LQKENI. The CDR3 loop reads CASSQELQGDKQFF. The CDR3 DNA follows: TGTGCCAGCTCTCAGGAACTACAGGGAGATAAGCAGTTCTTC. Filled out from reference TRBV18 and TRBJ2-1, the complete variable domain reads NAGVMQNPRHLVRRRGQEARLRCSPMKGHSHVYWYRQLPEEGLKFMVYLQKENIIDESGMPKERFSAEFPKEGPSILRIQQVVRGDSAAYFCASSQELQGDKQFFGPGTRLTVL.

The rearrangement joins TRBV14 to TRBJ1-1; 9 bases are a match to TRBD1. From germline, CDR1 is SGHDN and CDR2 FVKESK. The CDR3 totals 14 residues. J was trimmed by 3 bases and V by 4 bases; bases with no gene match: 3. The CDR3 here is CASSPRDRDTEAFF. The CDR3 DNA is TGTGCCAGCAGCCCCCGGGACAGGGACACTGAAGCTTTCTTT.